Below, 32 T cell receptor beta chains from the same sample are listed, as sequenced in a study of CD8 T cells in Susac syndrome. Random hexamers were used to reverse transcribe the RNA input (about 0.5 to 1 ug). One entry per CDR3 protein results from TCRdb running MiXCR on the immunoSEQ multiplex PCR reads. This table has about 440,000 distinct CDR3 sequences, 85% appearing once. The sequenced sample consisted of CD8+ T cells from PBMCs. These receptors were obtained from a human donor with multiple sclerosis.

This chain links TRBV6-5 with TRBJ1-1; a possible D gene is TRBD1 (5 bases). The V and J ends lost 2 bases and 6 bases respectively, with 13 bases between them. This CDR3 comprises 14 residues. CDR1 and CDR2 from the germline V gene are MNHEY and SVGAGI. CDR3 loop: CASSYTQQAPEAFF. The DNA of the CDR3 is TGTGCCAGCAGTTACACCCAACAGGCTCCTGAAGCTTTCTTT.

This clonotype was detected only a few times. The chain links TRBV6-1 to TRBJ2-5; the D gene is possibly TRBD1 (6 bases). CDR1 is MNHNS and CDR2 is SASEGT in the germline V gene. This CDR3 region has 15 residues. Trimming cost V 1 base and J 4 bases, with 13 bases left between them. CDR3 loop: CASSEERTARETQYF. Written as DNA, the CDR3 is TGTGCCAGCAGTGAAGAAAGGACAGCACGAGAGACCCAGTACTTC.

A few counts support this clonotype. The chain joins TRBV5-1 to TRBJ2-7; D is ambiguous. Trimming left V 1 base short and J 3 bases short, with 14 bases between. In germline, CDR1 is SGHRS, CDR2 YFSETQ. The CDR3 consists of 15 residues. CDR3 residues: CASSLRQTNNYEQYF. As DNA, the CDR3 is TGCGCCAGCAGCTTGAGGCAGACAAACAACTACGAGCAGTACTTC.

The genes are TRBV24-1 and TRBJ1-2; D possibly corresponds to TRBD1 (6 bases). V lost 3 bases, J lost 1 base, and 8 bases lay in between. The length of the CDR3 is 14 residues. Germline V gene sequence: CDR1 KGHDR, CDR2 SFDVKD. The CDR3 nucleotides read TGTGCCACCAGTGATGCGGACAGTAACTATGGCTACACCTTC. This codes for CATSDADSNYGYTF.

This clonotype occurred once. The chain couples TRBV11-2 to TRBJ2-7; 8 bases align to TRBD1. V shed 2 bases, J shed 4 bases, and the junction held 16 bases outside the gene matches. Germline CDR1 and CDR2: SGHAT and FQNNGV. The CDR3 extends over 18 amino acids. CDR3 nucleotide sequence: TGTGCCAGCAGCTTACATACTGGGTGGGGACAGGTCCCATACGAGCAGTACTTC. Translated: CASSLHTGWGQVPYEQYF.

The chain employs TRBV29-1 and TRBJ2-1; weak D call: TRBD2 (5 bases). The germline V gene has CDR1 SQVTM and CDR2 ANQGSEA. Trimming left V 3 bases short and J 3 bases short, with 12 bases between. There are 14 residues in the CDR3. CDR3 DNA: TGCAGCGTTGAGGTACGGGATCGCTACAATGAGCAGTTCTTC. Translation: CSVEVRDRYNEQFF.

This rearrangement joins TRBV27 to TRBJ2-7, with D perhaps matching TRBD2 (6 bases). This CDR3 has 12 residues. Trimming removed 11 bases from V and 0 bases from J, with 11 bases in between. Germline V gives CDR1 MNHEY, CDR2 SMNVEV (reference sequence). CDR3 sequence (DNA): TGTGCCTGTAGCGGAGGCTCCTACGAGCAGTACTTC. Its translation: CACSGGSYEQYF.

The chain joins TRBV29-1 to TRBJ1-1, with D unresolved. The CDR3 length is 10 residues. Trimming took 5 bases from V and 4 from J, leaving 5 bases between them. The germline gives CDR1 SQVTM, CDR2 ANQGSEA. As DNA, the CDR3 is TGCAGCGTTATGGGCACTGAAGCTTTCTTT. Its protein is CSVMGTEAFF.

The chain couples TRBV9 to TRBJ2-3; 9 nucleotides line up with TRBD2. This CDR3 is 17 amino acids long. The germline CDR1 and CDR2 sequences are SGDLS and YYNGEE. V trimming: 4 bases; J trimming: 5 bases; junction bases outside the gene matches: 14. The CDR3 spells CASSPSPWREGGDTQYF. CDR3 coding DNA: TGTGCCAGCAGCCCTAGCCCCTGGCGGGAGGGTGGAGATACGCAGTATTTT.

The V gene is TRBV4-1, the J gene TRBJ1-1; 10 bases are a match to TRBD1. The CDR3 is made up of 17 amino acids. Germline lookup yields CDR1 MGHRA and CDR2 YSYEKL. Trimming cost V 0 bases and J 5 bases; bases outside gene matches: 9. The CDR3 protein is CASSQDPPTGGRTEAFF. The CDR3 DNA follows: TGCGCCAGCAGCCAAGACCCACCGACAGGGGGCAGGACTGAAGCTTTCTTT.

This sequence joins TRBV27 and TRBJ2-7; 11 nucleotides align to TRBD2. The CDR3 has 13 amino acids. CDR1 MNHEY and CDR2 SMNVEV come from the germline V gene (reference sequence). The J segment lost 2 bases and the V segment lost 10 bases, leaving 4 bases of the junction unmatched. This chain's CDR3 is CATKLAGAYEQYF. CDR3 DNA: TGTGCCACCAAACTAGCGGGAGCCTACGAGCAGTACTTC.

This clonotype has only one observation. The chain joins TRBV20-1 to TRBJ1-2, with 10 bases aligning to TRBD1. The germline CDR1 and CDR2 sequences are DFQATT and SNEGSKA (reference sequence). CDR3 length: 14 amino acids. Trimming took 4 bases from V and 6 from J; bases not matched to a gene: 8. The CDR3 nucleotides are TGCAGTGCTACCGGGACAGGGGAAGTAGATGGCTACACCTTC. Amino acids: CSATGTGEVDGYTF.

V usage is TRBV6-5 and J usage is TRBJ2-7; possibly TRBD2 for D (6 bases). The CDR3 covers 15 residues. V lost 0 bases and J 1 base, leaving 10 bases between the germline ends. Germline loops: CDR1 MNHEY, CDR2 SVGAGI. The CDR3 is CASSYSASASYEQYF. The CDR3 coding sequence is TGTGCCAGCAGTTACTCGGCTAGCGCTTCCTACGAGCAGTACTTC.

The chain joins TRBV3-1 to TRBJ2-1, with 9 bases aligning to TRBD1. CDR3 length: 17 amino acids. Germline assignment: CDR1 LGHDT and CDR2 YNNKEL (reference sequence). J gave up 10 bases and V 0 bases, and 13 bases lay outside the gene matches. The CDR3 DNA follows: TGTGCCAGCAGCCAAGATTATCCGGACAGGGGCCTGGGGGAGCAGTTCTTC. As protein: CASSQDYPDRGLGEQFF.

This clonotype appeared once. The chain recombines TRBV7-8 with TRBJ2-3, with D possibly matching TRBD2 (6 bases). Germline V lookup: CDR1 SGHVS, CDR2 FQNEAQ. The V gene lost 1 base and the J gene lost 2 bases, with 19 bases spanning the gap. This CDR3 has 18 residues. CDR3 residues: CASSLEEASEDYTDTQYF. The CDR3 DNA reads TGTGCCAGCAGCTTAGAAGAGGCTAGCGAGGACTACACAGATACGCAGTATTTT.

This clonotype was picked up one time. The chain carries TRBV29-1 and TRBJ2-7; the match to TRBD1 covers 7 bases. The V and J ends lost 0 bases and 5 bases, in that order; junction bases with no gene match: 10. Per the germline V gene, CDR1 is SQVTM and CDR2 is ANQGSEA. The length of the CDR3 is 15 residues. This chain's CDR3 is CSVEDLTGDINEQYF. The CDR3 coding sequence is TGCAGCGTTGAAGATCTCACAGGGGACATCAACGAGCAGTACTTC.

This clonotype appeared once. This chain uses TRBV5-1 with TRBJ2-3; 9 bases agree with TRBD1. V trimming: 4 bases; J trimming: 6 bases; junction bases outside the gene matches: 9. The germline V gene encodes CDR1 SGHRS and CDR2 YFSETQ. The CDR3 contains 15 residues. The CDR3 protein is CASSPGTGLLDTQYF. CDR3 bases: TGCGCCAGCAGCCCCGGGACAGGGCTCTTGGATACGCAGTATTTT.

This clonotype was observed a single time. V gene TRBV30 combines with J gene TRBJ2-7; 10 bases are a match to TRBD2. Per the germline V gene, CDR1 is GTSNPN and CDR2 is SVGIG (reference sequence). J lost 4 bases, V lost 0 bases, and 9 bases had no gene match. This CDR3 has 16 residues. In DNA, the CDR3 is TGTGCCTGGAGTGTACCTGTCCTAGCGGGAGAGTACGAGCAGTACTTC. As protein: CAWSVPVLAGEYEQYF.

This clonotype has only one observation. For the CDR3, the DNA is TGCAGTGCTAGAGTGGGGACAGAGTTGAACACTGAAGCTTTCTTT. This translates into CSARVGTELNTEAFF. The chain employs TRBV20-1 and TRBJ1-1, with 7 bases that match TRBD1. V shed 1 base and J 0 bases; nucleotides not matched to a gene: 5. CDR1 is DFQATT, CDR2 SNEGSKA, per germline (reference sequence). CDR3 length equals 15 residues.

The rearrangement links TRBV7-9 to TRBJ2-7; tentative D call: TRBD2 (5 bases). This CDR3 is 14 amino acids long. Germline lookup yields CDR1 SEHNR and CDR2 FQNEAQ (reference sequence). The V end was cut by 5 bases, the J end by 4 bases, with 15 bases between. The DNA of the CDR3 is TGTGCCAGCAGCGAGGACGGGATACAGTACGAGCAGTACTTC. Protein: CASSEDGIQYEQYF.

The chain uses TRBV29-1 and TRBJ2-7; TRBD2 is a possible D gene (6 bases). The ends were cut back, 0 bases at V and 3 bases at J, with 15 bases in the middle. CDR1 SQVTM and CDR2 ANQGSEA come from the germline V gene. The CDR3 loop spans 15 amino acids. The CDR3 spells CSVEDPEGSYYEQYF. CDR3 sequence (DNA): TGCAGCGTTGAAGATCCGGAGGGCTCCTACTACGAGCAGTACTTC.

This clonotype has more than one count but fewer than ten. The V gene is TRBV19, the J gene TRBJ2-7; TRBD1 matches 7 bases. This CDR3 is 13 amino acids long. V shed 1 base and J 3 bases; nucleotides not matched to a gene: 0. Germline V gene sequence: CDR1 LNHDA, CDR2 SQIVND (reference sequence). CDR3 nucleotides: TGTGCCAGTAGTATAGGACAGGGCTACGAGCAGTACTTC. This translates into CASSIGQGYEQYF.

The chain uses TRBV3-1 and TRBJ2-5; 7 bases match TRBD2. This CDR3 spans 16 amino acids. Germline CDR1 is LGHDT and CDR2 is YNNKEL (reference sequence). The V segment lost 1 base and the J segment 5 bases; nucleotides outside the gene matches: 10. The chain's CDR3 is CASSQVRAGMEETQYF. CDR3 in DNA: TGTGCCAGCAGCCAAGTGAGAGCGGGGATGGAGGAGACCCAGTACTTC.

The chain couples TRBV6-2 or TRBV6-3 to TRBJ2-5; 9 bases map to TRBD1. This CDR3 comprises 15 residues. With 4 bases clipped from V and 5 bases from J, the junction kept 8 bases outside the gene matches. The germline V gene has CDR1 MNHEY and CDR2 SVGEGT. The CDR3 protein is CASSSPGQGLETQYF. The CDR3 nucleotides read TGTGCCAGCAGTTCCCCAGGACAGGGGCTGGAGACCCAGTACTTC.

DNA for the CDR3: TGTGCCAGCAGTTACTTTCCAGGGAACACTGAAGCTTTCTTT. Its protein is CASSYFPGNTEAFF. The gene calls are TRBV6-2 or TRBV6-3 and TRBJ1-1; D unclear. CDR1 MNHEY and CDR2 SVGEGT come from the germline V gene. The CDR3 consists of 14 residues. V shed 1 base and J shed 1 base, with 7 bases lying between them.

The V call is TRBV10-3, the J call TRBJ2-7; D call uncertain. Trimming stripped 6 bases from V and 0 bases from J, with 18 bases between. There are 16 residues in the CDR3. Germline CDR1 and CDR2: ENHRY and SYGVKD. The CDR3 protein is CAISEPTVQSSYEQYF. CDR3 sequence (DNA): TGTGCCATCAGCGAGCCCACAGTCCAGAGCTCCTACGAGCAGTACTTC.

The chain recombines TRBV11-2 with TRBJ2-7; no clear D. Germline V gene data show CDR1 as SGHAT and CDR2 as FQNNGV. The CDR3 contains 15 residues. Trimming pared 1 base from V and 1 base from J, leaving 11 bases between. Written as DNA, the CDR3 is TGTGCCAGCAGCTTAGTTGGAGATCGGTCCTACGAGCAGTACTTC. This gives the protein CASSLVGDRSYEQYF. Full variable domain (rest looked up from reference TRBV11-2 and TRBJ2-7): EAGVAQSPRYKIIEKRQSVAFWCNPISGHATLYWYQQILGQGPKLLIQFQNNGVVDDSQLPKDRFSAERLKGVDSTLKIQPAKLEDSAVYLCASSLVGDRSYEQYFGPGTRLTVT.

The V and J genes are TRBV30 and TRBJ2-1, with D tentatively TRBD2 (5 bases). Per the germline V gene, CDR1 is GTSNPN and CDR2 is SVGIG (reference sequence). This CDR3 region has 15 residues. Trimming left V 4 bases short and J 5 bases short, with 18 bases between. The CDR3, as DNA: TGTGCCTGGATCCCGTGGAGCGGTGCAGACAATGAGCAGTTCTTC. Protein: CAWIPWSGADNEQFF.

This clonotype was seen more than once but under ten times. The V call is TRBV7-2, the J call TRBJ2-7; D gene ambiguous. This CDR3 is built from 14 residues. The V end was cut by 2 bases, the J end by 0 bases, with 8 bases between. Germline CDR1 is SGHTA and CDR2 is FQGNSA. The CDR3 DNA reads TGTGCCAGCAGCTTAACGACTTCCTCCTACGAGCAGTACTTC. The encoded protein is CASSLTTSSYEQYF.

The J gene is TRBJ2-3, the V gene TRBV7-9, with 7 bases aligning to TRBD2. Per germline, CDR1 SEHNR and CDR2 FQNEAQ (reference sequence). Trimming removed 3 bases from V and 6 bases from J; junction bases left unmatched: 12. The CDR3 covers 16 residues. As DNA, the CDR3 is TGTGCCAGCAGCTTCGAACGGGACGGGGGGAGGGATACGCAGTATTTT. Translated, it gives CASSFERDGGRDTQYF.

The chain recombines TRBV5-6 with TRBJ2-2; D unresolved. V was clipped by 7 bases and J by 3 bases, with 7 bases between them. CDR3 size: 12 residues. Germline V CDR1 and CDR2: SGHDT, YYEEEE. CDR3 nucleotide sequence: TGTGCCAGCTTCGAGGACACCGGGGAGCTGTTTTTT. It encodes CASFEDTGELFF.

The chain employs TRBV7-6 and TRBJ1-2, with TRBD1 matching 7 bases. CDR3 size: 13 residues. Trimming cost V 5 bases and J 8 bases; bases outside gene matches: 8. Germline CDR1 SGHVS, CDR2 FNYEAQ. CDR3 loop: CASSTGVGGGYTF. Written as DNA, the CDR3 is TGTGCCAGCAGCACAGGGGTCGGGGGCGGCTACACCTTC. The whole variable domain, remainder taken from reference TRBV7-6 and TRBJ1-2, is GAGVSQSPRYKVTKRGQDVALRCDPISGHVSLYWYRQALGQGPEFLTYFNYEAQQDKSGLPNDRFSAERPEGSISTLTIQRTEQRDSAMYRCASSTGVGGGYTFGSGTRLTVV.